What follows are 27 T cell receptor beta chains derived from one specimen sequenced in a study of cytomegalovirus exposure and HLA in healthy donors. In the PCR, 60 Vbeta and 13 Jbeta primers were used. TCRdb's copy holds only in-frame clones and misses some; the assay was immunoSEQ multiplex PCR. Seen here are some 98,000 clones, around 86% observed once, and the top ten hold 3% to 4.5%. Material: PBMCs. These receptors were obtained from a female donor in good health and CMV-seropositive.

This chain joins TRBV9 and TRBJ1-3, with 8 bases fitting TRBD1. CDR1 is SGDLS, CDR2 YYNGEE, per germline. The CDR3 extends over 16 amino acids. The junction had 9 bases not matched to a gene; V was cut back by 4 bases and J by 3 bases. CDR3 protein: CASSTRTGMVGNTIYF. CDR3 bases: TGTGCCAGCAGCACCCGGACAGGGATGGTTGGAAACACCATATATTTT.

Here the CDR3 DNA reads TGCGCCAGCAGCTCGCAGGGGGTTAGCACAGATACGCAGTATTTT. It codes for CASSSQGVSTDTQYF. This rearrangement joins TRBV5-1 to TRBJ2-3, with 7 bases identical to TRBD1. The CDR3 is made up of 15 amino acids. Trimming cost V 3 bases and J 0 bases; bases outside gene matches: 4. Germline V CDR1 and CDR2: SGHRS, YFSETQ.

The chain joins TRBV5-5 to TRBJ2-7, with TRBD1 matching 7 bases. Looked up from germline, CDR1 is SGHKS and CDR2 is YYEKEE (reference sequence). Trimming removed 5 bases from V and 2 bases from J; junction bases left unmatched: 4. CDR3 length: 13 amino acids. The CDR3 is CASSWDSAYEQYF. The DNA for the CDR3 is TGTGCCAGCAGTTGGGACAGTGCCTACGAGCAGTACTTC.

The rearrangement links TRBV6-1 to TRBJ1-5; TRBD1 agrees at 7 bases. Trimming at V came to 8 bases and at J to 3 bases, leaving 7 bases not matched to a gene. The CDR3 length is 14 residues. Germline V CDR1 and CDR2: MNHNS, SASEGT. The CDR3 region is CASETDRNNQPQHF. In DNA form, the CDR3 reads TGTGCCAGCGAGACGGACAGGAACAATCAGCCCCAGCATTTT.

The chain combines TRBV2 with TRBJ1-2, with 8 bases aligning to TRBD1. There are 16 residues in the CDR3. V trimming: 2 bases; J trimming: 2 bases; junction bases outside the gene matches: 7. The germline gives CDR1 SNHLY, CDR2 FYNNEI. CDR3 amino acids: CASSEPPTGVNYGYTF. In DNA, the CDR3 is TGTGCCAGCAGTGAACCCCCGACAGGGGTGAACTATGGCTACACCTTC.

The V and J genes are TRBV9 and TRBJ1-1; 7 bases fit TRBD1. Trimming removed 0 bases from V and 5 bases from J; junction bases left unmatched: 4. CDR1 is SGDLS and CDR2 is YYNGEE in the germline V gene. This CDR3 spans 14 amino acids. The CDR3 sequence is CASSVGGGRTEAFF. Here the CDR3 DNA reads TGTGCCAGCAGCGTAGGAGGGGGCCGAACTGAAGCTTTCTTT.

The J gene is TRBJ2-1, the V gene TRBV6-5; 7 bases align to TRBD1. CDR3 size: 16 residues. CDR1 is MNHEY, CDR2 SVGAGI, per germline. V trimming: 0 bases; J trimming: 6 bases; junction bases outside the gene matches: 8. The DNA of the CDR3 is TGTGCCAGCAGTTACTCGGCAGGGGGAATACTCAATGAGCAGTTCTTC. Translated, it gives CASSYSAGGILNEQFF.

This chain links TRBV18 with TRBJ2-1, with a tentative D call TRBD1 (6 bases). Trimming shortened V by 6 bases and J by 7 bases, and 13 bases separated the two germline ends. The CDR3 extends over 13 amino acids. Germline V gene data show CDR1 as KGHSH and CDR2 as LQKENI. The CDR3 DNA is TGTGCCAGCTCGCCGGACAGTCTAAATGAGCAGTTCTTC. Its protein product is CASSPDSLNEQFF.

The genes are TRBV27 and TRBJ2-1, with 7 bases lining up with TRBD2. CDR3 size: 15 residues. V shed 8 bases, J shed 5 bases, and the junction held 12 bases outside the gene matches. Germline values: CDR1 MNHEY, CDR2 SMNVEV (reference sequence). This CDR3 is CASHGREDYNNEQFF. CDR3 coding DNA: TGTGCCAGCCACGGACGGGAGGATTACAACAATGAGCAGTTCTTC.

V usage is TRBV4-1 and J usage is TRBJ2-7, with 8 bases aligning to TRBD2. Germline CDR1 MGHRA, CDR2 YSYEKL. The CDR3 length is 16 residues. V lost 1 base to trimming and J lost 0 bases; unmatched junction nucleotides: 5. The CDR3 bases are TGCGCCAGCAGCCAAGCGAGCGGGGGCGGCTCCTACGAGCAGTACTTC. Amino acids: CASSQASGGGSYEQYF.

On this clone itself: One end of the junction does not line up with germline, which may come from a read error. The V call is TRBV28, the J call TRBJ1-5, with 8 positions matching TRBD1. The CDR3 has 15 amino acids. Germline V gene lookup returns CDR1 MDHEN and CDR2 SYDVKM. In nucleotides, the CDR3 is TGTGCCAGCAGTTTATTCGCAGGGGGCAAACAGCCCCAGCATTTT. Protein sequence: CASSLFAGGKQPQHF.

This clone was recorded only once. V is TRBV5-1 and J is TRBJ2-1; 9 nucleotides align to TRBD2. Germline CDR1 is SGHRS and CDR2 is YFSETQ. The junction had 7 bases not matched to a gene; V was cut back by 4 bases and J by 2 bases. There are 16 residues in the CDR3. Here the CDR3 DNA reads TGCGCCAGCAGCCCGACTAGCGGTGGGCCCTACAATGAGCAGTTCTTC. Translating gives CASSPTSGGPYNEQFF.

The chain couples TRBV7-9 to TRBJ2-1; 7 nucleotides match TRBD2. Per the germline V gene, CDR1 is SEHNR and CDR2 is FQNEAQ (reference sequence). V gave up 5 bases and J gave up 0 bases; unmatched junction bases: 13. This CDR3 is 18 amino acids long. CDR3 nucleotide sequence: TGTGCCAGCAGCCCGACCCGGACTAGTCTCAGCTCCTACAATGAGCAGTTCTTC. Protein product: CASSPTRTSLSSYNEQFF.

This chain connects TRBV5-1 to TRBJ2-1, with 14 bases aligning to TRBD2. The germline V gene has CDR1 SGHRS and CDR2 YFSETQ. Trimming removed 0 bases from V and 2 bases from J; junction bases left unmatched: 4. This CDR3 is 18 amino acids long. CDR3 loop: CASSLGLAGGPAYNEQFF. In nucleotides, the CDR3 is TGCGCCAGCAGCTTGGGACTAGCGGGGGGGCCGGCCTACAATGAGCAGTTCTTC.

The V and J genes are TRBV7-9 and TRBJ1-1; TRBD1 matches 8 bases. CDR3 size: 14 residues. Germline values: CDR1 SEHNR, CDR2 FQNEAQ (reference sequence). V shed 5 bases and J 7 bases; nucleotides not matched to a gene: 9. For the CDR3, the DNA is TGTGCCAGCAGCCCAGGGGGCAGGGGAATTGAAGCTTTCTTT. Amino acids: CASSPGGRGIEAFF.

V and J are TRBV11-2 and TRBJ2-7; TRBD1 aligns across 9 bases. CDR1 is SGHAT and CDR2 is FQNNGV in the germline V gene. The CDR3 has 15 residues. V was clipped by 1 base and J by 1 base; unmatched bases: 2. The CDR3 bases are TGTGCCAGCAGCTTAGGACAGGGGGGGTCCTACGAGCAGTACTTC. Residues: CASSLGQGGSYEQYF.

This clone was seen only a few times. The chain recombines TRBV19 with TRBJ2-7, with a weak D call TRBD1 (5 bases). Germline values: CDR1 LNHDA, CDR2 SQIVND (reference sequence). This CDR3 spans 14 amino acids. V gave up 3 bases and J gave up 5 bases, with 14 bases separating them. CDR3 bases: TGTGCCAGTAGTATTCGGCAGGGCTATGACGAGCAGTACTTC. Protein: CASSIRQGYDEQYF.

V is TRBV19 and J is TRBJ2-2, with unresolved D. Trimming pared 3 bases from V and 1 base from J, leaving 6 bases between. Germline CDR1 and CDR2: LNHDA and SQIVND (reference sequence). The CDR3 contains 14 residues. The CDR3, as DNA: TGTGCCAGTAGTATCTTCGGGAACACCGGGGAGCTGTTTTTT. Residues: CASSIFGNTGELFF.

The gene calls are TRBV6-1 and TRBJ2-5; D is ambiguous. The CDR3 covers 14 residues. Trimming pared 1 base from V and 2 bases from J, leaving 8 bases between. Germline-derived CDR1 and CDR2 are MNHNS and SASEGT. The CDR3 nucleotides are TGTGCCAGCAGTGAAGTGGCGGTACAAGAGACCCAGTACTTC. As protein: CASSEVAVQETQYF.

The chain employs TRBV6-5 and TRBJ1-2; 7 bases map to TRBD1. In germline, CDR1 is MNHEY, CDR2 SVGAGI. The CDR3 spans 14 residues. V was clipped by 5 bases and J by 3 bases; unmatched bases: 6. The CDR3 here is CASSRGQHDYGYTF. CDR3 coding DNA: TGTGCCAGCAGTCGGGGACAGCATGACTATGGCTACACCTTC.

This chain connects TRBV6-1 to TRBJ2-2; 7 bases are shared with TRBD2. Trimming cost V 10 bases and J 6 bases; bases outside gene matches: 11. The CDR3 has 14 residues. Germline V gene sequence: CDR1 MNHNS, CDR2 SASEGT. The CDR3 here is CANSLAGLPGELFF. The CDR3 region has the DNA TGTGCCAATTCGTTAGCGGGTCTTCCCGGGGAGCTGTTTTTT.

The V gene is TRBV5-1, the J gene TRBJ1-3; tentative D call: TRBD1 (6 bases). V lost 4 bases and J 2 bases, leaving 10 bases between the germline ends. Looked up from germline, CDR1 is SGHRS and CDR2 is YFSETQ. The CDR3 is 14 amino acids. CDR3 in DNA: TGCGCCAGCAGCATAGACAGGCCTGGAAACACCATATATTTT. Encoded protein: CASSIDRPGNTIYF.

This sequence joins TRBV7-2 and TRBJ1-5, with D uncertain. The CDR3 is made up of 14 amino acids. CDR1 is SGHTA and CDR2 is FQGNSA in the germline V gene. Trimming cost V 2 bases and J 3 bases, with 8 bases left between them. The CDR3 DNA is TGTGCCAGCAGCTTAAGAGGGTACAATCAGCCCCAGCATTTT. Protein: CASSLRGYNQPQHF. The variable domain in full, with the rest retrieved from reference TRBV7-2 and TRBJ1-5, is GAGVSQSPSNKVTEKGKDVELRCDPISGHTALYWYRQSLGQGLEFLIYFQGNSAPDKSGLPSDRFSAERTGGSVSTLTIQRTQQEDSAVYLCASSLRGYNQPQHFGDGTRLSIL.

The chain employs TRBV25-1 and TRBJ2-3; D is ambiguous. The V gene lost 0 bases and the J gene lost 6 bases, with 4 bases spanning the gap. The CDR3 has 12 amino acids. Germline V gives CDR1 MGHDK, CDR2 SYGVNS. This chain's CDR3 is CASSEYLDTQYF. The CDR3 bases are TGTGCCAGCAGTGAATATCTGGATACGCAGTATTTT.

The chain couples TRBV5-1 to TRBJ1-1; 7 positions match TRBD1. Germline assignment: CDR1 SGHRS and CDR2 YFSETQ. The CDR3 spans 14 residues. The trim removed 0 bases at V and 7 bases at J, leaving 6 bases unmatched. The CDR3 DNA is TGCGCCAGCAGCTTGGCCGCGACAGGGAGTGAAGCTTTCTTT. Amino acids: CASSLAATGSEAFF.

The rearrangement links TRBV7-9 to TRBJ1-1; 7 bases match TRBD1. CDR3 length: 14 residues. Germline CDR1 SEHNR, CDR2 FQNEAQ (reference sequence). Losses at the gene ends were 2 bases for V and 3 bases for J; bases not matched to a gene: 3. CDR3 sequence (DNA): TGTGCCAGCAGCTTAAGTACAGGGGACACTGAAGCTTTCTTT. Translating gives CASSLSTGDTEAFF.

CDR3 DNA: TGTGCCAGCAGTGAGGGCACAGGGGCGTTAACTGAAGCTTTCTTT. It is translated as CASSEGTGALTEAFF. The chain is built from TRBV6-1 and TRBJ1-1; 7 nucleotides line up with TRBD1. Germline V CDR1 and CDR2: MNHNS, SASEGT. V trimming: 3 bases; J trimming: 5 bases; junction bases outside the gene matches: 9. The CDR3 extends over 15 amino acids.